Here is one T cell receptor beta chain with its context. The antigen remains unidentified. This sample is part of a study of T cell responses to AZD1222 COVID-19 vaccine. Study findings and constraints: Nearly half of the spike-specific TCRs reportedly recognize variant regions that carry no mutations. Rises in breadth and depth of Spike-specific TCRs came after two AZD1222 doses. Clonal diversity was possibly underestimated, and white British individuals and females predominated among donors.

The CDR3 has 14 residues. Trimming took off 3 bases at V and 6 bases at J, with 17 bases between the two ends. In germline, CDR1 is SQVTM, CDR2 ANQGSEA. Clones were sequenced by immunoSEQ multiplex PCR, and TCRdb holds only the in-frame ones, with some missing. This sample yields roughly 110,000 clones, of which roughly 87% are seen a single time; approximately 4% belongs to the top ten. V gene TRBV29-1 combines with J gene TRBJ1-2, with D perhaps TRBD1 (5 bases). The TCR sequence derives from an adult in good health. The sequenced sample was peripheral blood, obtained on day 0 of AZD1222 vaccination. CDR3 nucleotides: TGCAGCGTTGAGGCCGCCCAGGGTATCCATGGCTACACCTTC. As protein: CSVEAAQGIHGYTF.